This is a list of T cell receptor beta chains from one sample in a study of T cells in Graves' hyperthyroidism and ophthalmopathy. TCRdb passed the multiplex PCR reads through MiXCR, listing each CDR3 protein once. The table has hundreds of thousands of distinct CDR3 sequences, 46% seen once. The sample consisted of peripheral blood or thyroid tissue (not recorded which). These receptors were collected from a woman aged 18-29 years with Graves' hyperthyroidism. CDR3s include the opening cysteine and the closing phenylalanine or tryptophan. Each record gives: clone size, V gene, J gene, D gene, CDR3 length, CDR3 protein, CDR3 DNA. The D gene is left open where the match is weak. The size entry is marked missing in some rows and otherwise reads once, few, many or a size class.

-,TRBV20-1,TRBJ1-5,TRBD1,13,CSAGDRANQPQHF,TGCAGTGCTGGTGACAGGGCGAATCAGCCCCAGCATTTT
-,TRBV15,TRBJ1-4,-,22,CATSRDRVAGEQYFGPAEKLFF,-
-,TRBV10-3,TRBJ1-5,TRBD1,14,CASTGTVRNQPQHF,TGTGCCAGCACCGGGACAGTTAGAAATCAGCCCCAGCATTTT
-,TRBV7-2,TRBJ1-2,-,15,CASSHPLRTVASYTF,TGTGCCAGCAGCCATCCCCTGAGGACAGTCGCCTCCTACACCTTC
many,TRBV29-1,TRBJ1-2,TRBD1,14,CSVQSGGIGYGYTF,TGCAGCGTACAATCAGGGGGCATAGGGTATGGCTACACCTTC
-,TRBV7-3,TRBJ1-6,-,14,CASSQDLGNSPLHF,TGTGCCAGCAGCCAAGATCTTGGAAATTCACCCCTCCACTTT
-,TRBV7-2,TRBJ1-4,-,12,CASRGGSEKLFF,TGTGCCAGCAGGGGAGGAAGTGAAAAACTGTTTTTT
many,TRBV29-1,TRBJ1-1,-,12,CSVAVGHNEAFF,TGCAGCGTTGCTGTGGGCCACAATGAAGCTTTCTTT
-,TRBV7-9,TRBJ1-2,-,14,CASSLSGERDGYTF,TGTGCCAGCAGCTTATCAGGAGAGAGGGATGGCTACACCTTC
many,TRBV29-1,TRBJ2-6,-,15,CSVEEAASGANVLTF,TGCAGCGTTGAAGAGGCAGCATCTGGGGCCAACGTCCTGACTTTC
-,TRBV7-2,TRBJ2-3,-,14,CASSFGHPGGTQYF,TGTGCCAGCAGCTTTGGACATCCAGGAGGTACGCAGTATTTT
-,TRBV19,TRBJ1-6,TRBD1,14,CATRTRDSYSPLHF,TGTGCCACCCGAACCCGGGACAGTTATTCACCCCTCCACTTT
-,TRBV24-1,TRBJ1-5,-,14,CATRGTGPNQPQHF,TGTGCCACCCGGGGGACGGGACCCAATCAGCCCCAGCATTTT
many,TRBV29-1,TRBJ2-5,-,13,CSVEAEEGETQYF,TGCAGCGTCGAAGCGGAAGAGGGAGAGACCCAGTACTTC
many,TRBV7-6,TRBJ2-5,-,13,CASSLTVLETQYF,TGTGCCAGCAGCCTTACGGTGTTGGAGACCCAGTACTTC
-,TRBV7-9,TRBJ1-5,-,17,CASSLRWNSRGSQPQHF,TGTGCCAGCAGCCTACGGTGGAACAGCAGGGGAAGTCAGCCCCAGCATTTT
-,TRBV24-1,TRBJ2-5,TRBD1,16,CASSLADRASAETQYF,TGCGCCAGCAGCTTGGCCGACAGGGCCTCGGCTGAGACCCAGTACTTC
-,TRBV10-2,TRBJ2-7,TRBD1,14,CASRGDRGRNEQYF,TGTGCCAGCAGAGGCGACAGGGGTCGAAACGAGCAGTACTTC
few,TRBV20-1,TRBJ2-7,-,14,CSAIGLDSSYEQYF,TGCAGTGCTATAGGACTCGACAGCTCCTACGAGCAGTACTTC
few,TRBV9,TRBJ1-4,-,14,CASSGRLGPEKLFF,TGTGCCAGCAGCGGACGGTTGGGTCCGGAAAAACTGTTTTTT
few,TRBV12-3/TRBV12-4,TRBJ2-5,-,14,CASSHTRFGETQYF,TGTGCCAGCAGTCATACTAGATTTGGGGAGACCCAGTACTTC
once,TRBV2,TRBJ1-4,-,13,CASSKTANEKLFF,TGTGCCAGCAGTAAGACAGCAAATGAAAAACTGTTTTTT
-,TRBV9,TRBJ1-1,-,14,CASTSDGAATEALF,TGTGCCAGCACCTCAGATGGGGCTGCGACTGAAGCTCTCTTT
many,TRBV9,TRBJ1-2,TRBD1,15,CASSVVDRGDYGYTF,TGTGCCAGCAGCGTAGTTGACAGGGGGGACTATGGCTACACCTTC
-,TRBV29-1,TRBJ1-2,-,10,CSLNDYGYTF,TGCAGCTTGAATGACTATGGCTACACCTTC
many,TRBV2,TRBJ1-5,-,14,CASSGRAFNQPQHF,TGTGCCAGCAGTGGGAGGGCTTTCAATCAGCCCCAGCATTTT
-,TRBV14,TRBJ2-5,-,14,CASTLGDNQETQYF,TGTGCCAGCACCCTGGGGGACAACCAAGAGACCCAGTACTTC
-,TRBV6-2/TRBV6-3,TRBJ2-7,-,15,CARFRTAVDSYEQYF,TGTGCCAGATTCCGGACAGCCGTGGACTCCTACGAGCAGTACTTC
-,TRBV11-2,TRBJ1-2,-,15,CASSAGPGRGYGYTF,TGTGCCAGCAGCGCAGGACCTGGGCGGGGCTATGGCTACACCTTC
-,TRBV24-1,TRBJ2-7,-,11,CATSELYEQYF,TGTGCCACCAGTGAACTCTACGAGCAGTACTTC
-,TRBV20-1,TRBJ1-2,-,16,CSARGWDHRGNYGYTF,TGCAGTGCTAGAGGTTGGGACCATCGAGGGAACTATGGCTACACCTTC
-,TRBV12-3/TRBV12-4,TRBJ1-5,TRBD1,13,CASTLTGGRPQHF,TGTGCCAGCACCTTGACAGGGGGGCGGCCCCAGCATTTT
few,TRBV19,TRBJ2-7,-,15,CASSIAQDSSYEQYF,TGTGCCAGTAGTATAGCTCAGGACAGTTCCTACGAGCAGTACTTC
few,TRBV9,TRBJ1-3,TRBD1,15,CASTSGGFSGNTIYF,TGTGCCAGCACCTCAGGGGGCTTCTCTGGAAACACCATATATTTT
-,TRBV9,TRBJ2-2,-,14,CASGSRPNTGELFF,TGTGCCAGCGGGAGCCGACCCAACACCGGGGAGCTGTTTTTT
-,TRBV29-1,TRBJ2-6,-,16,CSLVGQTRSGANVLTF,TGCAGCTTGGTCGGTCAGACCCGCTCTGGGGCCAACGTCCTGACTTTC
once,TRBV2,TRBJ2-5,TRBD1,13,CAKRTGGQETQYF,TGTGCCAAGAGGACAGGGGGTCAAGAGACCCAGTACTTC
few,TRBV7-6,TRBJ2-5,TRBD1,15,CASSPGTGKRETQYF,TGTGCCAGCAGCCCCGGGACAGGGAAACGAGAGACCCAGTACTTC
-,TRBV19,TRBJ2-7,-,13,CATSINREYEQYF,TGTGCCACCAGCATAAATAGGGAGTACGAGCAGTACTTC
few,TRBV7-2,TRBJ1-1,TRBD1,16,CASSYDRALTNTEAFF,TGTGCCAGCAGCTATGACAGGGCATTGACGAACACTGAAGCTTTCTTT
few,TRBV5-1,TRBJ1-1,-,16,CASSSVRGGSNTEAFF,TGCGCCAGCAGCTCCGTTAGGGGGGGCTCGAACACTGAAGCTTTCTTT
few,TRBV7-2,TRBJ2-7,TRBD2,15,CASSTPGTRYHEQYF,TGTGCCAGCTCTACTCCCGGGACTAGATACCACGAGCAGTACTTC
few,TRBV7-2,TRBJ1-3,-,13,CASSLGAGSGIYF,TGTGCCAGCAGCTTAGGAGCAGGGTCTGGCATATATTTT
-,TRBV20-1,TRBJ1-1,TRBD1,15,CSASSHRGPNTEAFF,TGCAGTGCTTCTAGCCACAGGGGCCCGAACACTGAAGCTTTCTTT
-,TRBV7-2,TRBJ1-1,-,14,CASSRIDSHNEAFF,TGTGCCAGCAGTCGTATCGACAGCCACAATGAAGCTTTCTTT
-,TRBV15,TRBJ1-2,-,13,CATSSLDGGGYTF,TGTGCCACCAGCAGCCTAGATGGGGGAGGCTACACCTTC
-,TRBV24-1,TRBJ1-2,-,14,CATSESDSSYGYTF,TGTGCCACCAGTGAATCCGACAGCAGCTATGGCTACACCTTC
-,TRBV19,TRBJ1-5,TRBD1,15,CASSQRGLNNQPQHF,TGTGCCAGTAGTCAGAGGGGGCTAAACAATCAGCCCCAGCATTTT
-,TRBV7-9,TRBJ2-7,-,13,CASSSNRVPWQYF,TGTGCCAGCAGCTCTAACCGGGTCCCTTGGCAGTACTTC
many,TRBV7-9,TRBJ1-1,-,13,CASIPRQDTEAFF,TGTGCCAGCATCCCAAGACAAGACACTGAAGCTTTCTTT
many,TRBV29-1,TRBJ1-1,-,11,CSVEDGSEAFF,TGCAGCGTTGAAGACGGCTCCGAAGCTTTCTTT